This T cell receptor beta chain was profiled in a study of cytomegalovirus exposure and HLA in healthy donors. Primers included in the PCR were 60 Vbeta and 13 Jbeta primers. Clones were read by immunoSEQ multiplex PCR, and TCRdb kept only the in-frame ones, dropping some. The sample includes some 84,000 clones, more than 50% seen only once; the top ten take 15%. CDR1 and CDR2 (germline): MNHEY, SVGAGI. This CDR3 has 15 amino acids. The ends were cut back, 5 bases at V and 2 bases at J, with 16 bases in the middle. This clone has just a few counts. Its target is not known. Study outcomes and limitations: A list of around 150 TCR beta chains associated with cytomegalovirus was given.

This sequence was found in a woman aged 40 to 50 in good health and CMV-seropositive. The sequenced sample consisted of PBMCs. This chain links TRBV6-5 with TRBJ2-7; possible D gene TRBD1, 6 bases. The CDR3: CASSLSGQTAYEQYF. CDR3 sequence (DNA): TGTGCCAGCAGTCTATCCGGACAGACGGCCTACGAGCAGTACTTC.